Below, 14 T cell receptor beta chains from the same sample are listed, as sequenced in a study of T cell responses to AZD1222 COVID-19 vaccine. Measured with immunoSEQ multiplex PCR; TCRdb has only the in-frame clones, and not every one. This table has about 110,000 clones, about nine tenths appearing once. The starting material was peripheral blood, obtained 28 days after the second AZD1222 dose. All receptors derive from an adult who received the AZD1222 COVID-19 vaccine.

This clone appeared once. This chain uses TRBV11-3 with TRBJ1-1; the D is unclear. Trimming cost V 1 base and J 1 base, with 4 bases left between them. CDR1 is SGHNT, CDR2 YENEEA, per germline. The CDR3 loop spans 13 amino acids. The CDR3, as DNA: TGTGCCAGCAGCTTAGGCACGAACACTGAAGCTTTCTTT. As protein: CASSLGTNTEAFF.

The chain recombines TRBV5-4 with TRBJ1-1; tentative D call: TRBD1 (6 bases). With 10 bases removed from V and 1 base from J, the gap between germline ends came to 14 bases. Germline values: CDR1 SGHNT, CDR2 YYREEE (reference sequence). CDR3 length: 13 residues. DNA for the CDR3: TGTGCCGGCCTAGGACAGAAGAACACTGAAGCTTTCTTT. The encoded protein is CAGLGQKNTEAFF.

The chain carries TRBV2 and TRBJ1-5; D is unresolved. V was shortened by 6 bases and J by 2 bases, with 17 bases between the two germline ends. Per the germline V gene, CDR1 is SNHLY and CDR2 is FYNNEI. The CDR3 sequence is 16 residues long. This chain's CDR3 is CASSLQARRGNQPQHF. The CDR3, as DNA: TGTGCCAGCAGCCTCCAGGCCCGGAGGGGCAATCAGCCCCAGCATTTT.

The count of this clone is one. This sequence joins TRBV2 and TRBJ1-3; the D is unclear. This CDR3 comprises 14 residues. Trimming took 6 bases from V and 4 from J, leaving 13 bases between them. From germline, CDR1 is SNHLY and CDR2 FYNNEI. The CDR3 protein is CASRSSTGGNTIYF. The CDR3 DNA reads as TGTGCCAGCAGATCCTCTACGGGGGGAAACACCATATATTTT.

This chain connects TRBV7-2 to TRBJ2-1, with TRBD1 matching over 9 bases. With V trimmed by 3 bases and J by 5 bases, 5 bases remained unmatched. Germline-derived CDR1 and CDR2 are SGHTA and FQGNSA. The CDR3 loop spans 15 amino acids. Written as DNA, the CDR3 is TGTGCCAGCAGCTTGGGGACAGGGACAAACAATGAGCAGTTCTTC. Translated, it gives CASSLGTGTNNEQFF. Based on the CDR3 plus reference TRBV7-2 and TRBJ2-1, the full variable domain is GAGVSQSPSNKVTEKGKDVELRCDPISGHTALYWYRQSLGQGLEFLIYFQGNSAPDKSGLPSDRFSAERTGGSVSTLTIQRTQQEDSAVYLCASSLGTGTNNEQFFGPGTRLTVL.

The gene calls are TRBV15 and TRBJ2-1, with TRBD1 identical over 7 bases. CDR3 length: 17 amino acids. From germline, CDR1 is LNHNV and CDR2 YYDKDF (reference sequence). With V trimmed by 0 bases and J by 4 bases, 9 bases remained unmatched. The CDR3 is CATSRDLPQGVYNEQFF. The CDR3 region has the DNA TGTGCCACCAGCAGAGATCTCCCCCAGGGGGTATACAATGAGCAGTTCTTC.

This clone has just one count. The chain employs TRBV10-3 and TRBJ2-3, with 8 bases aligning to TRBD2. The CDR3 is 15 residues long. V lost 4 bases, J lost 5 bases, and 8 bases stayed unmatched. Germline CDR1 reads ENHRY; CDR2 reads SYGVKD. The DNA of the CDR3 is TGTGCCATCAGTGGTAGCGGGGCCAGCCTAGATACGCAGTATTTT. Amino acid sequence: CAISGSGASLDTQYF.

The chain joins TRBV6-5 to TRBJ1-2, with TRBD1 matching over 7 bases. This CDR3 spans 13 amino acids. Trimming at V came to 5 bases and at J to 4 bases, leaving 4 bases not matched to a gene. The germline V gene encodes CDR1 MNHEY and CDR2 SVGAGI. The CDR3 coding sequence is TGTGCCAGCAGTCCGGACAGGACCTATGGCTACACCTTC. It codes for CASSPDRTYGYTF.

The J gene is TRBJ1-1, the V gene TRBV21-1. TRBV21-1 represents a pseudogene. The CDR3 totals 13 residues. CDR3 sequence (DNA): TGTGCCAGCAGCAAAGTTTCGGACACTGAAGCTTTCTTT. It translates to CASSKVSDTEAFF.

The chain combines TRBV11-2 with TRBJ2-7; D uncertain. V lost 3 bases and J lost 0, with 12 bases in between. The germline V gene encodes CDR1 SGHAT and CDR2 FQNNGV. The CDR3 extends over 15 amino acids. The CDR3 bases are TGTGCCAGCAGCTTCGCCAATGCCGTCTCCTACGAGCAGTACTTC. This sequence encodes CASSFANAVSYEQYF.

The chain joins TRBV19 to TRBJ2-1; D gene ambiguous. The CDR3 has 14 residues. V lost 6 bases to trimming and J lost 0 bases, with 9 bases between them. Germline V gene data show CDR1 as LNHDA and CDR2 as SQIVND (reference sequence). CDR3 sequence (DNA): TGTGCCAGTAGCCGATACAGCTCCTACAATGAGCAGTTCTTC. Residues: CASSRYSSYNEQFF.

The chain joins TRBV5-4 to TRBJ1-2; 10 bases line up with TRBD1. The CDR3 sequence is 15 residues long. Trimming removed 4 bases from V and 4 bases from J; junction bases left unmatched: 7. Germline lookup yields CDR1 SGHNT and CDR2 YYREEE (reference sequence). The CDR3 nucleotides are TGTGCCAGCAGCCTGACAGGGGGCGCTGCCTATGGCTACACCTTC. As protein: CASSLTGGAAYGYTF.

A single count supports this clone. J is TRBJ1-1 and V is TRBV29-1; 11 nucleotides match TRBD1. V lost 3 bases, J lost 4 bases, and 7 bases stayed unmatched. The CDR3 has 15 amino acids. Germline V gene data show CDR1 as SQVTM and CDR2 as ANQGSEA. CDR3 in DNA: TGCAGCGTTGATTCTGGACAGGGGGCGAGCACTGAAGCTTTCTTT. Residues: CSVDSGQGASTEAFF.

The J gene is TRBJ2-2, the V gene TRBV4-1; D is unclear. CDR1 and CDR2 (germline): MGHRA, YSYEKL. The CDR3 totals 12 residues. Trimming took off 3 bases at V and 2 bases at J, with 1 base between the two ends. DNA for the CDR3: TGCGCCAGCAGCCATAACACCGGGGAGCTGTTTTTT. As protein: CASSHNTGELFF.